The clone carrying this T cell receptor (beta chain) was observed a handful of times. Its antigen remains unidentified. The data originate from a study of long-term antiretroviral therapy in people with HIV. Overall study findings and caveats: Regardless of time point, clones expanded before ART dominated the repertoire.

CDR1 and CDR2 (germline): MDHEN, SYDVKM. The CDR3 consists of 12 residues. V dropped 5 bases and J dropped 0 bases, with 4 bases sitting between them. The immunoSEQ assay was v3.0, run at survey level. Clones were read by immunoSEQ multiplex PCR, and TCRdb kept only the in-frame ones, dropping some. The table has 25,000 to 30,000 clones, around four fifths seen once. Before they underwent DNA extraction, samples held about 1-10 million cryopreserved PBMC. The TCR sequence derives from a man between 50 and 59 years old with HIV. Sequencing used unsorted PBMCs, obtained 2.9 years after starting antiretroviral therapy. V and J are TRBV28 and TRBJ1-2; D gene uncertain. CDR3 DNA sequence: TGTGCCAGCAGTCTGGCTAACTATGGCTACACCTTC. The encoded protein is CASSLANYGYTF.